This TCR beta chain was found in a study of T cell responses to AZD1222 COVID-19 vaccine. Assay: immunoSEQ multiplex PCR; the TCRdb copy retains only in-frame clones and omits some. Of fewer than 180,000 clones listed, around nine tenths are singletons. Samples with a second dose at about 4 or about 12 weeks were pooled together. A note on this clone: The antigen is undetermined.

The CDR3 consists of 13 residues. Germline values: CDR1 SEHNR, CDR2 FQNEAQ (reference sequence). V lost 2 bases and J lost 4, with 5 bases in between. Study findings and constraints: Donor demographics were predominantly white British with a female majority; clonal diversity may be underestimated.

The sample consisted of peripheral blood, taken 28 days after the second AZD1222 dose. This sequence originates from an adult who received the AZD1222 COVID-19 vaccine. The genes are TRBV7-9 and TRBJ1-4; D uncertain. The CDR3 nucleotides read TGTGCCAGCAGCTTAACTCTTAATGAAAAACTGTTTTTT. It translates to CASSLTLNEKLFF. The complete variable domain, with remaining parts taken from reference TRBV7-9 and TRBJ1-4, reads DTGVSQNPRHKITKRGQNVTFRCDPISEHNRLYWYRQTLGQGPEFLTYFQNEAQLEKSRLLSDRFSAERPKGSFSTLEIQRTEQGDSAMYLCASSLTLNEKLFFGSGTQLSVL.